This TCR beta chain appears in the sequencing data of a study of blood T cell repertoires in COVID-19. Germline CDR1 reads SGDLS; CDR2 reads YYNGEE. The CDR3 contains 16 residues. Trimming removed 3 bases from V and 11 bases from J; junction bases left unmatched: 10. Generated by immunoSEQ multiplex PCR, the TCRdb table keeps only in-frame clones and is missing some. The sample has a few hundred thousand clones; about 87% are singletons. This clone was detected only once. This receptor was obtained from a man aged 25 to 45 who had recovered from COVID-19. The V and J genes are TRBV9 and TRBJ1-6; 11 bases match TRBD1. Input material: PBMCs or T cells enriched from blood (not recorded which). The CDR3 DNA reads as TGTGCCAGCAGCGAGGGTACCGGGACAGGGGGTACACCCCTCCACTTT. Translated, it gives CASSEGTGTGGTPLHF.